This T cell receptor (beta chain) was identified during a study of shared clonotypes between healthy human individuals. Sequencing was performed with immunoSEQ multiplex PCR; in TCRdb, only in-frame clones are kept and a portion is missing. The data show around 300,000 clones, with around nine tenths seen just once and around 16% held by the top ten. With respect to this clone: Its specificity is not known.

Germline CDR1 MGHRA, CDR2 YSYEKL. The CDR3 loop spans 15 amino acids. Trimming cost V 0 bases and J 7 bases; bases outside gene matches: 3. General study results and limits: A reduction in generation probabilities was seen for non-shared clonotypes relative to those shared by all four donors.

The sequencing sample was made of memory CD8+ T cells sorted from blood. Documented subset: CD45RO+ cells pooled with CCR7-negative TemRA cells. This TCR was recovered from a man between 18 and 35 years old in good health. This chain connects TRBV4-1 to TRBJ2-2, with 9 bases aligning to TRBD2. The CDR3 nucleotides are TGCGCCAGCAGCCAAGAAATAGCGGGGGACGGGGAGCTGTTTTTT. As protein: CASSQEIAGDGELFF.